The 24 T cell receptor beta chains in this list originate from one sample, sequenced in a study of T cell clonality in common variable immunodeficiency. Clones were sequenced by immunoSEQ multiplex PCR, and TCRdb holds only the in-frame ones, with some missing. The sample yields tens of thousands of clones, without any singletons. The sample was peripheral blood mononuclear cells. These receptors came from a person aged 18 to 70 in good health.

At least ten counts were recorded for this clone. The read ends 3 residues early relative to the CDR3; the germline J gene fills the gap. J is TRBJ1-6 and V is TRBV5-1; possibly TRBD1 for D (5 bases). Trimming removed 0 bases from V and 9 bases from J, with 13 bases in between. The germline CDR1 and CDR2 sequences are SGHRS and YFSETQ. The CDR3 length is 15 residues. The CDR3 loop is CASSLGAGSGSPLHF. CDR3 DNA (partial): TGCGCCAGCAGCTTGGGGGCAGGGTCGGGTTCACCC.

This clone was seen at least ten times. The CDR3 end lies 3 residues beyond the end of the read and is filled in from the germline J gene. The V gene is TRBV5-1, the J gene TRBJ2-7; TRBD1 agrees at 9 bases. V gave up 4 bases and J gave up 4 bases; unmatched junction bases: 12. The CDR3 contains 16 residues. CDR1 is SGHRS and CDR2 is YFSETQ in the germline V gene. The DNA read from the CDR3 is TGCGCCAGCAGCCTAGGACAGGGGCTTGAAAATTACGAG. This sequence encodes CASSLGQGLENYE. The CDR3 in full is CASSLGQGLENYEQYF.

This clone was detected ten times or more. The read ends 3 residues before the CDR3 terminus; that terminus is restored from the germline J gene. The V call is TRBV7-3, the J call TRBJ2-5; 11 nucleotides match TRBD2. The trim removed 5 bases at V and 5 bases at J, leaving 7 bases unmatched. Germline lookup yields CDR1 SGHTA and CDR2 FQGTGA. This CDR3 comprises 15 residues. The CDR3 loop is CASSPKGLAAETQYF. The part of the CDR3 DNA that was read is TGTGCCAGCAGCCCGAAGGGACTAGCGGCGGAGACC. Supplemented by reference TRBV7-3 and TRBJ2-5, the full variable domain reads GAGVSQTPSNKVTEKGKYVELRCDPISGHTALYWYRQSLGQGPEFLIYFQGTGAADDSGLPNDRFFAVRPEGSVSTLKIQRTERGDSAVYLCASSPKGLAAETQYFGPGTRLLVL.

This clone was detected many times. The CDR3 is cut off 3 residues early in the read; its end comes from the germline J gene. The chain uses TRBV4-2 and TRBJ2-7; the D gene is possibly TRBD2 (7 bases). CDR1 and CDR2 from the germline V gene are LGHNA and YNFKEQ. Trimming cost V 4 bases and J 1 base, with 14 bases left between them. CDR3 size: 15 residues. CDR3 DNA, as far as it was read: TGTGCCAGCAGCCTGTTGGGGGGGCCGTCCTACGAG. Translation gives CASSLLGGPSYE. From start to end, the CDR3 is CASSLLGGPSYEQYF.

Ten or more counts support this clone. The DNA ends 3 residues before the CDR3 does, and the rest of the CDR3 is filled in from the germline J gene. The chain employs TRBV20-1 and TRBJ1-1; a possible D gene is TRBD1 (5 bases). Per the germline V gene, CDR1 is DFQATT and CDR2 is SNEGSKA (reference sequence). V was trimmed by 5 bases and J by 5 bases, leaving 15 bases between them. The CDR3 runs 13 residues. The CDR3 spells CSAGRGGWTEAFF. The covered CDR3 bases are TGCAGTGCTGGACGGGGGGGGTGGACTGAA.

This clone occurred many times. The read comes to an end 3 residues before the CDR3 does, leaving the germline J gene to fill in the end. The rearrangement uses TRBV18 and TRBJ2-5; 9 bases are a match to TRBD1. Trimming cost V 6 bases and J 5 bases; bases outside gene matches: 7. This CDR3 is 14 amino acids long. Germline loops: CDR1 KGHSH, CDR2 LQKENI. This chain's CDR3 is CASSDTGGRETQYF. CDR3 bases read: TGTGCCAGCTCTGACACAGGGGGCAGGGAGACC.

This clone was seen at least ten times. The CDR3 end lies 3 residues beyond the end of the read and is filled in from the germline J gene. The chain is built from TRBV19 and TRBJ1-6; 9 bases are shared with TRBD1. Germline lookup yields CDR1 LNHDA and CDR2 SQIVND (reference sequence). V was clipped by 8 bases and J by 1 base; unmatched bases: 9. The CDR3 contains 17 residues. The CDR3 loop reads CASCRQGVYSYNSPLHF. CDR3 DNA (partial): TGTGCCAGTTGCCGACAGGGGGTGTATTCCTATAATTCACCC.

This clone was detected many times. The read finishes 3 residues shy of the CDR3 end, and the germline J gene is used to complete it. The V call is TRBV19, the J call TRBJ2-5, with D perhaps matching TRBD1 (6 bases). This CDR3 has 12 amino acids. V dropped 7 bases and J dropped 4 bases, with 10 bases sitting between them. The germline CDR1 and CDR2 sequences are LNHDA and SQIVND (reference sequence). The covered CDR3 bases are TGTGCCAGTATGGGCAGGGGAGAGACC. Amino acids: CASMGRGET. The full CDR3 reads CASMGRGETQYF.

This clone was seen at least ten times. The CDR3 end lies 3 residues beyond the end of the read and is filled in from the germline J gene. This sequence joins TRBV20-1 and TRBJ1-2, with 8 bases matching TRBD1. This CDR3 has 15 residues. Trimming cost V 2 bases and J 4 bases; bases outside gene matches: 9. Germline-derived CDR1 and CDR2 are DFQATT and SNEGSKA (reference sequence). The CDR3 here is CSARSDRGLLYGYTF. CDR3 bases read: TGCAGTGCTAGATCAGACAGGGGCCTCCTCTATGGC.

This clone was recorded at least ten times. Read data end 3 residues before the CDR3 end; the end is taken from the germline J gene. V gene TRBV5-1 combines with J gene TRBJ2-2; tentative D call: TRBD1 (6 bases). The CDR3 has 14 amino acids. Germline CDR1 and CDR2: SGHRS and YFSETQ. V dropped 4 bases and J dropped 1 base, with 8 bases sitting between them. The CDR3 DNA, read in part, is TGCGCCAGCAGCACGGGACAGAACACCGGGGAG. Translating gives CASSTGQNTGE. The CDR3 as a whole reads CASSTGQNTGELFF.

This clone was detected many times. The read terminates 3 residues ahead of where the CDR3 ends, so the germline J gene completes it. The chain carries TRBV10-1 and TRBJ1-5, with 10 positions matching TRBD1. Losses at the gene ends were 0 bases for V and 5 bases for J; bases not matched to a gene: 10. Germline assignment: CDR1 WNHNN and CDR2 SYGVQD (reference sequence). The CDR3 is made up of 18 amino acids. The sequenced CDR3 bases are TGCGCCAGCAGTGAGTCGAAGGGACAGGGGCTTCTAGATCAGCCC. Protein product: CASSESKGQGLLDQP. The full CDR3 reads CASSESKGQGLLDQPQHF.

Many counts were recorded for this clone. The observed sequence ends 3 residues before the CDR3 terminus, with the missing tail filled in from the germline J gene. The chain uses TRBV19 and TRBJ1-1, with no clear D. The germline CDR1 and CDR2 sequences are LNHDA and SQIVND (reference sequence). V was clipped by 3 bases and J by 4 bases, with 12 bases between them. The CDR3 has 14 amino acids. CDR3 DNA (partial): TGTGCCAGTAGTATGGGCTCCCTGGGCACTGAA. Translated: CASSMGSLGTE. The entire CDR3 protein reads CASSMGSLGTEAFF. Looking up the rest from reference TRBV19 and TRBJ1-1 gives the full variable domain: DGGITQSPKYLFRKEGQNVTLSCEQNLNHDAMYWYRQDPGQGLRLIYYSQIVNDFQKGDIAEGYSVSREKKESFPLTVTSAQKNPTAFYLCASSMGSLGTEAFFGQGTRLTVV.

This clone has at least ten counts. The sequenced CDR3 bases are TGTGCCAGTAGTATAGGGTCTAGCGGAGGCCGGCGGGATACG. Translating it yields CASSIGSSGGRRDT. The CDR3 in its entirety is CASSIGSSGGRRDTQYF. The chain employs TRBV19 and TRBJ2-3, with TRBD2 matching 7 bases. Sequencing ends 3 residues short of the CDR3 end; the germline J gene provides the rest. V shed 1 base, J shed 6 bases, and the junction held 13 bases outside the gene matches. This CDR3 contains 17 residues. CDR1 and CDR2 (germline): LNHDA, SQIVND (reference sequence). The full variable domain, with the rest looked up from reference TRBV19 and TRBJ2-3, is DGGITQSPKYLFRKEGQNVTLSCEQNLNHDAMYWYRQDPGQGLRLIYYSQIVNDFQKGDIAEGYSVSREKKESFPLTVTSAQKNPTAFYLCASSIGSSGGRRDTQYFGPGTRLTVL.

This clone was detected ten times or more. Coverage ceases 3 residues before the CDR3 finishes, and the germline J gene fills in the end. The chain combines TRBV29-1 with TRBJ1-2; 9 positions match TRBD1. The CDR3 has 12 amino acids. From germline, CDR1 is SQVTM and CDR2 ANQGSEA. Trimming cost V 7 bases and J 5 bases; bases outside gene matches: 5. The CDR3 protein is CSDETGGYGYTF. CDR3 DNA, as far as it was read: TGCAGCGATGAGACAGGGGGGTATGGC.

In its sample, this clone was seen many times. The CDR3 is cut off 3 residues early in the read; its end comes from the germline J gene. The chain recombines TRBV2 with TRBJ1-5; 8 bases agree with TRBD1. The junction had 3 bases not matched to a gene; V was cut back by 6 bases and J by 2 bases. Germline V lookup: CDR1 SNHLY, CDR2 FYNNEI. This CDR3 spans 14 amino acids. CDR3 residues: CASSADRGNQPQHF. The sequenced part of the CDR3 DNA is TGTGCCAGCAGCGCGGACAGGGGCAATCAGCCC.

This clone was counted many times. The read stops 3 residues short of the end of the CDR3; the missing end is completed from the germline J gene. The chain employs TRBV19 and TRBJ1-3, with 7 bases that match TRBD1. CDR1 is LNHDA and CDR2 is SQIVND in the germline V gene (reference sequence). The CDR3 is made up of 14 amino acids. V was pared by 5 bases and J by 3 bases, with 4 bases of the junction left unmatched. The part of the CDR3 DNA that was read is TGTGCCAGTAGTGGGGACAGAGTTGGAAACACC. It specifies CASSGDRVGNT. The entire CDR3 is CASSGDRVGNTIYF.

This clone was observed many times. From the germline J gene comes the end of the CDR3, since the read stops 3 residues before it. V and J are TRBV5-1 and TRBJ2-1; 10 bases align to TRBD2. V trimming: 3 bases; J trimming: 0 bases; junction bases outside the gene matches: 9. This CDR3 region has 18 residues. Germline values: CDR1 SGHRS, CDR2 YFSETQ. CDR3 bases read: TGCGCCAGCAGCTGGAGGACTAGCGGAGAACCCTCCTACAATGAG. As protein: CASSWRTSGEPSYNE. The entire CDR3 protein is CASSWRTSGEPSYNEQFF.

This clone was seen repeatedly, ten times or more. This CDR3 reads CASTPPYSGASTDTQYF. CDR3 DNA, as far as it was read: TGTGCCAGCACCCCCCCGTATAGCGGGGCAAGCACAGATACG. This rearrangement joins TRBV6-2 or TRBV6-3 to TRBJ2-3, with 8 bases aligning to TRBD2. The read terminates 3 residues before the CDR3 end, so the remaining end is supplied by the germline J gene. CDR1 MNHEY and CDR2 SVGEGT come from the germline V gene. V shed 7 bases and J 0 bases; nucleotides not matched to a gene: 12. This CDR3 comprises 17 residues.

The sample holds many counts of this clone. Incomplete CDR3 DNA: TGCAGTGCTAGAGATCGATTCGGGACAGACTACAATGAG. The encoded protein is CSARDRFGTDYNE. The whole CDR3 sequence reads CSARDRFGTDYNEQFF. V gene TRBV20-1 combines with J gene TRBJ2-1; 7 nucleotides match TRBD1. Read data end 3 residues before the CDR3 end; the end is taken from the germline J gene. Unmatched junction bases numbered 8, after V lost 0 bases and J lost 3 bases. Germline values: CDR1 DFQATT, CDR2 SNEGSKA (reference sequence). The CDR3 consists of 16 residues.

This clone was recorded many times. CDR3 region: CASGLGHEGANTEAFF. The DNA read from the CDR3 is TGTGCTAGTGGTTTGGGCCATGAGGGGGCAAACACTGAA. The chain carries TRBV12-5 and TRBJ1-1; TRBD1 aligns across 7 bases. The CDR3 end lies 3 residues beyond the end of the read and is filled in from the germline J gene. The CDR3 sequence is 16 residues long. J was trimmed by 2 bases and V by 1 base; bases with no gene match: 7. Per the germline V gene, CDR1 is LGHNT and CDR2 is FRNRAP.

There are a few counts of this clone. The read terminates 3 residues before the CDR3 end, so the remaining end is supplied by the germline J gene. V is TRBV7-2 and J is TRBJ2-5; D is perhaps TRBD2 (6 bases). There are 15 residues in the CDR3. CDR1 is SGHTA and CDR2 is FQGNSA in the germline V gene. V gave up 7 bases and J gave up 5 bases, with 20 bases separating them. CDR3 protein: CASTAPEGSWETQYF. The covered CDR3 bases are TGTGCCAGCACCGCCCCGGAGGGTAGTTGGGAGACC.

This clone has ten or more counts. The read ends 3 residues shy of where the CDR3 ends; the end is completed using the germline J gene. The rearrangement uses TRBV14 and TRBJ2-5; D is uncertain. CDR1 and CDR2 (germline): SGHDN, FVKESK. The CDR3 sequence is 14 residues long. Trimming shortened V by 8 bases and J by 0 bases, and 13 bases separated the two germline ends. The sequenced CDR3 bases are TGTGCCAGCGCCACGCAAAACTACCAAGAGACC. Translated, it gives CASATQNYQET. The entire CDR3 protein reads CASATQNYQETQYF.

Many counts were recorded for this clone. The junction departs from the called germline gene at one end, perhaps through a read error. The CDR3 end lies 3 residues beyond the end of the read and is filled in from the germline J gene. The J gene is TRBJ1-1, the V gene TRBV4-2; D ambiguous. CDR1 is LGHNA, CDR2 YNFKEQ, per germline. This CDR3 has 14 amino acids. CDR3 DNA (partial): TGCGCCAGCAGCCGGCGGGGTCAACGGACTGAA. It is translated as CASSRRGQRTE. The whole CDR3 protein reads CASSRRGQRTEAFF.

This clone has ten or more counts. The CDR3 end lies 3 residues beyond the end of the read and is filled in from the germline J gene. V is TRBV29-1 and J is TRBJ1-1; 10 positions agree with TRBD1. The CDR3 loop spans 16 amino acids. Germline V CDR1 and CDR2: SQVTM, ANQGSEA. V dropped 0 bases and J dropped 6; count of bases not matched to a gene: 10. CDR3 in amino acids: CSVEETGGAGSSEAFF. CDR3 DNA (partial): TGCAGCGTTGAAGAGACAGGGGGCGCGGGTTCTTCTGAA. Based on the CDR3 plus reference TRBV29-1 and TRBJ1-1, the full variable domain is SAVISQKPSRDICQRGTSLTIQCQVDSQVTMMFWYRQQPGQSLTLIATANQGSEATYESGFVIDKFPISRPNLTFSTLTVSNMSPEDSSIYLCSVEETGGAGSSEAFFGQGTRLTVV.